The rows below give T cell receptor beta chains drawn from one sample of a study of T-cell reconstitution after alpha-beta-depleted transplantation in children. Using its own MiXCR run on the PCR reads, TCRdb lists one record per CDR3 protein. Among some 600,000 distinct CDR3 sequences listed, roughly 15% were seen once. The sequencing used PBMCs from the stem cell graft donor, collected from the stem cell graft. Every receptor here comes from a human donor who donated a stem cell graft to a child with acute myeloid leukemia. CDR3s include the opening cysteine and the closing phenylalanine or tryptophan. D genes are given only for firm matches. Only part of the rows carry a size: once, few, many, or a class if the clone is expanded.

v_call: TRBV7-9; j_call: TRBJ2-3; clone_size: .; d_call: .; cdr3_aa: CASSTTGPLNTDTQYF; cdr3_nt: TGTGCCAGCAGCACGACGGGCCCCCTGAACACAGATACGCAGTATTTT
v_call: TRBV10-3; j_call: TRBJ2-1; clone_size: .; d_call: .; cdr3_aa: CAISESLAGAHNEQFF; cdr3_nt: TGTGCCATCAGCGAGTCCCTTGCGGGGGCTCACAATGAGCAGTTCTTC
v_call: TRBV20-1; j_call: TRBJ2-5; clone_size: .; d_call: TRBD2; cdr3_aa: CSAPRLAGGWETQYF; cdr3_nt: TGCAGTGCTCCCCGACTAGCGGGGGGGTGGGAGACCCAGTACTTC
v_call: TRBV20-1; j_call: TRBJ1-6; clone_size: many; d_call: .; cdr3_aa: CSVWGSPLHF; cdr3_nt: TGCAGTGTTTGGGGTTCACCCCTCCACTTT
v_call: TRBV12-3/TRBV12-4; j_call: TRBJ1-5; clone_size: many; d_call: .; cdr3_aa: CASSLDSYQPQHF; cdr3_nt: TGTGCCAGCAGTTTAGACAGTTATCAGCCCCAGCATTTT
v_call: TRBV29-1; j_call: TRBJ2-3; clone_size: few; d_call: .; cdr3_aa: CSVGSTDTQYF; cdr3_nt: TGCAGCGTTGGGAGCACAGATACGCAGTATTTT
v_call: TRBV6-6; j_call: TRBJ2-7; clone_size: many; d_call: TRBD2; cdr3_aa: CASSYSTSGGEYF; cdr3_nt: TGTGCCAGCAGTTACTCAACTAGCGGGGGCGAGTACTTC
v_call: TRBV6-6; j_call: TRBJ2-5; clone_size: many; d_call: TRBD2; cdr3_aa: CASKSGGGETQYF; cdr3_nt: TGTGCCAGCAAGTCGGGGGGAGGAGAGACCCAGTACTTC
v_call: TRBV5-1; j_call: TRBJ2-1; clone_size: few; d_call: TRBD1; cdr3_aa: CASSPRPAGTVSYNEQFF; cdr3_nt: TGCGCCAGCAGCCCGAGGCCTGCCGGGACAGTCTCCTACAATGAGCAGTTCTTC
v_call: TRBV6-5; j_call: TRBJ1-1; clone_size: few; d_call: TRBD1; cdr3_aa: CASSYRFLGTGGNTEAFF; cdr3_nt: TGTGCCAGCAGTTATCGGTTTTTGGGGACAGGGGGGAACACTGAAGCTTTCTTT
v_call: TRBV4-3; j_call: TRBJ2-1; clone_size: .; d_call: .; cdr3_aa: CASSQEGASTASTVGGQFF; cdr3_nt: TGCGCCAGCAGCCAAGAAGGAGCGTCGACTGCCAGCACCGTGGGGGGGCAGTTCTTC
v_call: TRBV7-3; j_call: TRBJ2-3; clone_size: .; d_call: TRBD2; cdr3_aa: CASSFLGLAGPDTQYF; cdr3_nt: TGTGCCAGCAGCTTCTTGGGACTAGCGGGGCCGGATACGCAGTATTTT
v_call: TRBV6-1; j_call: TRBJ2-2; clone_size: many; d_call: .; cdr3_aa: CASSDDIGDTGELFF; cdr3_nt: TGTGCCAGCAGTGACGACATCGGGGACACCGGGGAGCTGTTTTTT